The 27 T cell receptor beta chains reported below all come from one sample, sequenced in a study of tumor and adjacent non-tumor tissue in lung cancer. A modified ARM-PCR protocol with three rounds of nested PCR amplified TCRbeta. TCRdb reprocessed the multiplex PCR reads via MiXCR and lists one record per CDR3 protein. The sample contains 60,000 to 85,000 distinct CDR3 sequences, 60% to 75% of which appear only once. The template was RNA from unsorted bulk tissue. Sequenced input: lung tumor tissue. The receptors stem from a man between 60 and 75 years old with non-small cell lung cancer.

This clonotype has at least ten counts. The V call is TRBV6-1, the J call TRBJ2-4; D uncertain. The CDR3 consists of 15 residues. Looked up from germline, CDR1 is MNHNS and CDR2 is SASEGT. Trimming took off 3 bases at V and 0 bases at J, with 9 bases between the two ends. CDR3: CASSDIVLAKNIQYF. DNA for the CDR3: TGTGCCAGCAGTGACATTGTTTTAGCCAAAAACATTCAGTACTTC.

Points on this clonotype: The junction shows a germline mismatch at one end, possibly a read error. This chain joins TRBV28 and TRBJ2-7; D tentatively fits TRBD1 or TRBD2 (5 bases each). CDR1 and CDR2 from the germline V gene are MDHEN and SYDVKM. The CDR3 consists of 16 residues. CDR3 bases: TGTGCCAGCAGATTACGTCCGGGGCATTGGACCTACAAGCAGTACTTC. It specifies CASRLRPGHWTYKQYF.

The rearrangement uses TRBV20-1 and TRBJ2-5; D uncertain. Germline V gene data show CDR1 as DFQATT and CDR2 as SNEGSKA (reference sequence). This CDR3 is built from 11 residues. V was trimmed by 3 bases and J by 5 bases, leaving 7 bases between them. Here the CDR3 reads CSARVHETQYF. The CDR3 bases are TGCAGTGCTAGGGTCCATGAGACCCAGTACTTC.

As to this clonotype: A read error may account for a junction end that differs from germline. The chain joins TRBV29-1 to TRBJ2-3; TRBD2 might be the D (5 bases). CDR1 SQVTM and CDR2 ANQGSEA come from the germline V gene. CDR3 length: 14 residues. CDR3 in DNA: TGCAGCCTTGACCCGGGATGGATGACAGATACGCAGTATTTT. Residues: CSLDPGWMTDTQYF.

Comment on this clonotype: The germline gene is not matched at one end of the junction; a read error may be the cause. V is TRBV20-1 and J is TRBJ1-5; no firm D call. The CDR3 is 11 amino acids. CDR1 and CDR2 from the germline V gene are DFQATT and SNEGSKA (reference sequence). This chain's CDR3 is CSTSAYLAQHF. The CDR3 bases are TGCAGTACTAGTGCGTACTTGGCCCAGCATTTT.

Details on this clonotype: A much bigger clone sits one base away, suggesting this may be a read error. The rearrangement uses TRBV28 and TRBJ2-4; D is ambiguous. The V end lost 1 base, the J end lost 10 bases, and 11 bases lay between the germline ends. CDR3 size: 13 residues. CDR1 MDHEN and CDR2 SYDVKM come from the germline V gene. The CDR3 DNA reads as TGTGCCAGCAGTTTATCCAGTTGGAGAATTCAGTACTTC. It translates to CASSLSSWRIQYF.

For this clonotype: This likely comes from a read error, as the CDR3 has no conserved phenylalanine or tryptophan at its end. This rearrangement joins TRBV20-1 to TRBJ2-3; 9 bases line up with TRBD2. CDR1 and CDR2 (germline): DFQATT, SNEGSKA (reference sequence). The CDR3 covers 15 residues. Trimming took 8 bases from V and 2 from J; bases not matched to a gene: 11. CDR3 in amino acids: CSTHLTSGLTDTQYL. The CDR3 coding sequence is TGCAGTACCCATTTGACTAGCGGACTCACAGATACGCAGTATCTT.

The table lists this clonotype with many counts. The chain has TRBV28 and TRBJ2-1, with a weak D call TRBD2 (5 bases). The CDR3 length is 15 residues. Deletions cut 11 bases from V and 8 bases from J, with 25 bases between. In germline, CDR1 is MDHEN, CDR2 SYDVKM. CDR3 residues: CAAQKRLPGMYEQFF. In DNA form, the CDR3 reads TGTGCCGCCCAGAAGAGGCTCCCCGGGATGTATGAGCAGTTCTTC.

Of note for this clonotype: Germline and junction disagree at one end, which may indicate a read error. The V and J genes are TRBV6-5 and TRBJ1-1; D is perhaps TRBD1 (5 bases). The germline V gene has CDR1 MNHEY and CDR2 SVGAGI. There are 15 residues in the CDR3. The CDR3 protein is CASSYSRRVGAEDFF. The CDR3 DNA is TGTGCCAGCAGTTACTCCCGCCGGGTTGGGGCTGAAGATTTCTTT.

In the case of this clonotype: Sequence at one end of the junction differs from germline and may be a read error. The chain recombines TRBV29-1 with TRBJ2-6, with D possibly TRBD1 on 5 matching bases. The CDR3 extends over 13 amino acids. Germline CDR1 reads SQVTM; CDR2 reads ANQGSEA. CDR3 sequence: CRVAPSGAKVLTF. CDR3 DNA: TGCAGAGTTGCCCCCTCTGGGGCAAAAGTACTTACTTTC.

Of note for this clonotype: This may stem from a read error, because a much larger clone lies one nucleotide away. J is TRBJ2-7 and V is TRBV20-1, with 9 nucleotides matching TRBD2. The CDR3 length is 14 residues. The germline V gene encodes CDR1 DFQATT and CDR2 SNEGSKA (reference sequence). The V segment lost 5 bases and the J segment 5 bases; nucleotides outside the gene matches: 10. CDR3 DNA: TGCAGTGCTCGTAGCGGGAGAATCAGCCACGAGCAGTACTTC. It encodes CSARSGRISHEQYF.

With respect to this clonotype: The missing conserved phenylalanine or tryptophan at the end of this CDR3 makes a read error likely. This chain connects TRBV10-3 to TRBJ1-6; D call uncertain. From germline, CDR1 is ENHRY and CDR2 SYGVKD. The CDR3 length is 15 residues. CDR3 sequence: CAISDHLMAYSLLHS. The CDR3 nucleotides read TGTGCCATCAGTGATCATTTGATGGCGTACTCACTCCTCCACTCT.

This clonotype was seen a few times. This is likely a read error, given that the CDR3 carries no conserved phenylalanine or tryptophan at its end. CDR3 nucleotides: TGCAGCGTTGAAGAACAAGGATATCCCACAGATACGCAGTATCTT. As protein: CSVEEQGYPTDTQYL. This chain joins TRBV29-1 and TRBJ2-3, with D uncertain. V dropped 0 bases and J dropped 2 bases, with 12 bases sitting between them. The CDR3 extends over 15 amino acids. Looked up from germline, CDR1 is SQVTM and CDR2 is ANQGSEA.

Concerning this clonotype: A junction end diverges from the germline sequence, so it may reflect a read error. The V gene is TRBV6-2 or TRBV6-3, the J gene TRBJ2-7; tentative D call: TRBD2 (6 bases). CDR3 length equals 16 residues. The V gene's germline CDR1 is MNHEY and CDR2 SVGEGT. The CDR3 DNA sequence: TGTGCCAGCAGTTACTCTGGAGGGAGGAGCGGATACGAGCAGTATTTC. Translated, it gives CASSYSGGRSGYEQYF.

Of note for this clonotype: An end of the junction does not agree with germline; a read error may underlie this. The chain has TRBV20-1 and TRBJ2-7; TRBD2 matches at 7 bases. The CDR3 length is 14 residues. The germline V gene has CDR1 DFQATT and CDR2 SNEGSKA (reference sequence). The CDR3 DNA follows: TGCAGTTCTAAAAAACTAGCGAGAGAAAACGAGCGGTACTTC. Protein sequence: CSSKKLARENERYF.

Regarding this clonotype: An end of the junction does not agree with germline; a read error may underlie this. This chain links TRBV6-6 with TRBJ2-7; weak D call: TRBD2 (6 bases). Germline assignment: CDR1 MNHNY and CDR2 SVGAGI (reference sequence). The CDR3 is made up of 13 amino acids. The CDR3 DNA reads TGTGCCTCTACTGCGGGACCGACATACGAGGAGCACTTC. This encodes CASTAGPTYEEHF.

To note about this clonotype: Germline and junction disagree at one end, which may indicate a read error. The gene calls are TRBV10-3 and TRBJ2-1, with D maybe TRBD2 (6 bases). Germline values: CDR1 ENHRY, CDR2 SYGVKD. This CDR3 is built from 14 residues. In nucleotides, the CDR3 is TGTGCTATCAGCCCTATCGGGAGCAACAATGAGCAGTTCTTC. As protein: CAISPIGSNNEQFF.

This clonotype was observed a single time. A much bigger clone sits one base away, suggesting this may be a read error. This chain uses TRBV6-6 with TRBJ2-7, with D possibly matching TRBD1 (5 bases). The CDR3 contains 12 residues. Germline loops: CDR1 MNHNY, CDR2 SVGAGI (reference sequence). CDR3: CASSYGAYGQYF. CDR3 in DNA: TGTGCCAGCAGTTACGGGGCCTACGGGCAGTACTTC.

This clonotype was detected a few times. This chain joins TRBV29-1 and TRBJ2-2; D is unclear. The CDR3 has 14 residues. Germline V CDR1 and CDR2: SQVTM, ANQGSEA. Trimming shortened V by 5 bases and J by 0 bases, and 10 bases separated the two germline ends. The CDR3 DNA reads as TGCAGCGTTAAACCCCCTACGAACACCGGGGAGCTGTTTTTT. Its protein product is CSVKPPTNTGELFF.

In this sample, this clonotype turned up a few times. A single base separates this from a much larger clone, so it may be a read error. The chain is built from TRBV20-1 and TRBJ2-1; D gene unclear. This CDR3 comprises 12 residues. CDR1 DFQATT and CDR2 SNEGSKA come from the germline V gene (reference sequence). CDR3 residues: CNASLHDNEQFF. CDR3 nucleotide sequence: TGCAATGCTAGTCTTCACGACAATGAGCAGTTCTTC.

This clonotype was recorded once. This likely comes from a read error, as the CDR3 has no conserved phenylalanine or tryptophan at its end. This chain uses TRBV24-1 with TRBJ2-5; 7 bases are a match to TRBD2. Germline trimming cut 7 bases from V and 2 bases from J; bases unmatched to any gene: 3. CDR3 length: 13 residues. Germline assignment: CDR1 KGHDR and CDR2 SFDVKD. The CDR3 sequence is CATSPSGQETQYY. DNA for the CDR3: TGTGCCACCAGCCCTAGCGGTCAAGAGACCCAGTACTAT.

As concerns this clonotype: The junction departs from germline at one end; a sequencing error may be responsible. The CDR3 DNA sequence: TGCAGTGCTGGAGACGGATGGGACAGGGTATCATACGAGCAGTACTTC. As protein: CSAGDGWDRVSYEQYF. The gene calls are TRBV20-1 and TRBJ2-7; 9 bases are shared with TRBD1. The CDR3 has 16 amino acids. The V gene's germline CDR1 is DFQATT and CDR2 SNEGSKA (reference sequence).

Notes on this clonotype: Relative to the germline gene, one junction end is altered; a read error may explain this. The J gene is TRBJ1-5, the V gene TRBV24-1; D is undetermined. The germline V gene has CDR1 KGHDR and CDR2 SFDVKD. CDR3 size: 16 residues. The CDR3 DNA reads TGTGCCATCAGTGGCTTCGGACGGGGAAGCAATCAGCCCCAGCATTTT. It yields the protein CAISGFGRGSNQPQHF.

The genes are TRBV6-5 and TRBJ2-1, with 8 bases lining up with TRBD1. Germline V gene data show CDR1 as MNHEY and CDR2 as SVGAGI. CDR3 length: 14 residues. J gave up 10 bases and V 6 bases, and 11 bases lay outside the gene matches. The CDR3 protein is CASSSGQGPYEQFF. DNA for the CDR3: TGTGCCAGCAGCTCCGGACAGGGCCCCTACGAGCAGTTCTTC.

Turning to this clonotype: The germline gene is not matched at one end of the junction; a read error may be the cause. The chain joins TRBV7-8 to TRBJ1-2; 9 positions match TRBD1. Germline-derived CDR1 and CDR2 are SGHVS and FQNEAQ. The CDR3 sequence is 14 residues long. The CDR3 here is CACSKDRGTYGYTF. The CDR3, as DNA: TGTGCCTGCAGCAAGGACAGGGGAACCTATGGCTACACCTTC.

There are a few counts of this clonotype. This may stem from a read error, because a much larger clone lies one nucleotide away. The CDR3 carries no conserved terminal phenylalanine or tryptophan, so it likely arises from a read error. The V and J genes are TRBV10-3 and TRBJ1-1; D not resolved. V lost 7 bases to trimming and J lost 1 base, with 4 bases between them. Per the germline V gene, CDR1 is ENHRY and CDR2 is SYGVKD. The CDR3 is 11 amino acids. CDR3 coding DNA: TGTGCCATCAAAGAGAACACTGAAGCTTTCTCT. Translating gives CAIKENTEAFS.

Concerning this clonotype: One end of the junction varies from germline; a read error may be responsible. The chain has TRBV29-1 and TRBJ2-3; D gene unclear. Per the germline V gene, CDR1 is SQVTM and CDR2 is ANQGSEA. The CDR3 length is 12 residues. The CDR3 DNA reads as TGCAGCGTTGGGGATAGCAGAGATAGGCAGTATTTT. The encoded protein is CSVGDSRDRQYF.